Sequencing of this TCR beta chain was carried out in a study of CD8+ T cells in alopecia areata. The CDR3 spans 16 residues. Per the germline V gene, CDR1 is MNHEY and CDR2 is SMNVEV (reference sequence). V dropped 2 bases and J dropped 6 bases, with 17 bases sitting between them. The investigators collected lesional scalp punch biopsies and peripheral blood from alopecia areata patients. Findings and limits, study-wide: Researchers reported that TCR sharing among patients proved less clear than in mice, possibly HLA-linked.

Sequencing templates came from extracted RNA that was reverse transcribed into cDNA. Profiling relied on immunoSEQ multiplex PCR, and the TCRdb table lists in-frame clones only, not all of them. The sample has 65,000 to 100,000 clones; just over 50% are singletons. This clone was counted between two and nine times. Its antigen is unknown. The TCR comes from a human donor with alopecia areata. The chain links TRBV27 to TRBJ2-1; maybe TRBD2 (6 bases). Material: NKG2D-high CD8+ T cells sorted from blood. The CDR3 loop is CASSLGRSGGANEQFF. The DNA of the CDR3 is TGTGCCAGCAGTTTAGGCCGGAGCGGAGGGGCCAATGAGCAGTTCTTC.